This TCR beta chain was identified in a study of tumor and adjacent non-tumor tissue in lung cancer. Across the study: Each sample yielded millions of productive TCRbeta reads on average.

The template was RNA from unsorted bulk tissue. Between August and November 2014, newly diagnosed, chemotherapy-naive lung cancer patients underwent thoracic surgery in China. V lost 3 bases and J 7 bases, leaving 7 bases between the germline ends. The germline gives CDR1 MDHEN, CDR2 SYDVKM. The CDR3 runs to 12 residues. Study results and limitations: Higher tumor TCR diversity was associated with shorter survival. TCR diversity was significantly greater in tumor than normal lung tissue.

Ten or more counts support this clonotype. Antigen: not known. TCRbeta libraries were built with three rounds of nested PCR, modified from ARM-PCR. TCRdb re-derived calls from the multiplex PCR reads in MiXCR, one entry per CDR3 protein. This sample has approximately 70,000 distinct CDR3 sequences, with around three quarters found just once. This rearrangement joins TRBV28 to TRBJ2-1; D gene ambiguous. This TCR was recovered from a man in his 60s with non-small cell lung cancer. The specimen was lung tumor tissue. The CDR3 spells CASSLFRNEQFF. Here the CDR3 DNA reads TGTGCCAGCAGTTTGTTCAGGAATGAGCAGTTCTTC.